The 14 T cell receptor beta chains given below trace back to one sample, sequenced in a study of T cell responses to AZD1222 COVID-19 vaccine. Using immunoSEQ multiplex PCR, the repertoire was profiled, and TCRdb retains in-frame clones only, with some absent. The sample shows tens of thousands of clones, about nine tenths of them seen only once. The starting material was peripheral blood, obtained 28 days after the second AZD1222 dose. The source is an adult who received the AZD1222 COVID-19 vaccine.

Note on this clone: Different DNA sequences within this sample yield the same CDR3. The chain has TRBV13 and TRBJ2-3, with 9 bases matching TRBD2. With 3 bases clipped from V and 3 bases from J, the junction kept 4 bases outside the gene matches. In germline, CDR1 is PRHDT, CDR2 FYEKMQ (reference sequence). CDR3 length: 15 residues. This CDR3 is CASSFRLAGTDTQYF. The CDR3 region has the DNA TGTGCCAGCAGCTTTAGGCTAGCGGGGACAGATACGCAGTATTTT.

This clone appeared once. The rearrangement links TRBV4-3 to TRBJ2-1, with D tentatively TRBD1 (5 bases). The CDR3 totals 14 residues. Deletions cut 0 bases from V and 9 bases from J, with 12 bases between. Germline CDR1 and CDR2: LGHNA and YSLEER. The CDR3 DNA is TGCGCCAGCAGCCAAGACCCGAAGGGGTCTGAGCAGTTCTTC. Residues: CASSQDPKGSEQFF.

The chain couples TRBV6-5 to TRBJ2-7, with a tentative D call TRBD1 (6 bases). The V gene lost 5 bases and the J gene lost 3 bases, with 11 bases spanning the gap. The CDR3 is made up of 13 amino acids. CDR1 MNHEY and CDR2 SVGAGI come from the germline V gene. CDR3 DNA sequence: TGTGCCAGCAGTCGAAACAGGGACTACGAGCAGTACTTC. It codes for CASSRNRDYEQYF.

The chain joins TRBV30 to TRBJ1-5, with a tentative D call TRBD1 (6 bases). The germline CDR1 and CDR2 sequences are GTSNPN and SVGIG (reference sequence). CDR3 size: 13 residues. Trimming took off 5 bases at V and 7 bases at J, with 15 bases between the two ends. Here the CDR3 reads CAWALDSRQPQHF. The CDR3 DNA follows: TGTGCCTGGGCTTTGGACAGTCGGCAGCCCCAGCATTTT. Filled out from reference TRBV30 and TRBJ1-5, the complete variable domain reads SQTIHQWPATLVQPVGSPLSLECTVEGTSNPNLYWYRQAAGRGLQLLFYSVGIGQISSEVPQNLSASRPQDRQFILSSKKLLLSDSGFYLCAWALDSRQPQHFGDGTRLSIL.

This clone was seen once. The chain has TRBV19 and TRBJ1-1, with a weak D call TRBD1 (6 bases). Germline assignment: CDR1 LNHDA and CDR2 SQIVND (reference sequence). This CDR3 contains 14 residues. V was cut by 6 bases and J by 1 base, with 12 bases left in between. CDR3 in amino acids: CASSQGLGNTEAFF. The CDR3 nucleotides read TGTGCCAGTAGCCAGGGGTTGGGGAACACTGAAGCTTTCTTT.

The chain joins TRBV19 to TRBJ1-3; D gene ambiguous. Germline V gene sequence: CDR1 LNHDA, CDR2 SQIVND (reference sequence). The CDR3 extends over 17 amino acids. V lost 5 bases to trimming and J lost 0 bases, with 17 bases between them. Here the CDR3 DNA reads TGTGCCAGTAGTCCCCGTTGGAGGTTCTTCTCTGGAAACACCATATATTTT. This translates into CASSPRWRFFSGNTIYF.

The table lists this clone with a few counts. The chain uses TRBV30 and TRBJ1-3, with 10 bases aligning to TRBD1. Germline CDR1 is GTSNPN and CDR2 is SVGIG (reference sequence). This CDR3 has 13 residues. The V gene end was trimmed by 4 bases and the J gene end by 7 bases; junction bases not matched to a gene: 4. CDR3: CAWKGTGVNTIYF. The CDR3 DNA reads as TGTGCCTGGAAAGGGACAGGGGTTAACACCATATATTTT.

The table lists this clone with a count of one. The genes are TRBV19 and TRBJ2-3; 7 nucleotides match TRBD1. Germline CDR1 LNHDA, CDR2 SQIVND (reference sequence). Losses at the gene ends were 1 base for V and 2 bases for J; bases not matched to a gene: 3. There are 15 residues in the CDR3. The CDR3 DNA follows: TGTGCCAGTAGTATAGGACAGGGCAACACAGATACGCAGTATTTT. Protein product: CASSIGQGNTDTQYF.

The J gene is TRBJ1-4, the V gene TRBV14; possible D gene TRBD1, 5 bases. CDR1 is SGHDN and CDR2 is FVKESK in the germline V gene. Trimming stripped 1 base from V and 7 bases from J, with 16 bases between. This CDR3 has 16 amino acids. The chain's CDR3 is CASSQAGASRSEKLFF. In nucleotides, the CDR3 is TGTGCCAGCAGCCAAGCCGGGGCCTCGAGGAGTGAAAAACTGTTTTTT.

The CDR3 sequence is CASTPGGSQPQHF. The CDR3 coding sequence is TGTGCCAGCACTCCAGGGGGCTCTCAGCCCCAGCATTTT. The V and J genes are TRBV2 and TRBJ1-5, with 8 positions matching TRBD1. This CDR3 has 13 amino acids. CDR1 SNHLY and CDR2 FYNNEI come from the germline V gene. J was trimmed by 6 bases and V by 7 bases; bases with no gene match: 5.

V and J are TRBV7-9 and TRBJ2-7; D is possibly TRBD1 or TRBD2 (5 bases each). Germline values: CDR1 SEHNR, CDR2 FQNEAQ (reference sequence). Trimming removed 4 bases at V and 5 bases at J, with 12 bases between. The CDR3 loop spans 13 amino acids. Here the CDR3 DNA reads TGTGCCAGCAGCTGGGGGTTGGGAAACGAGCAGTACTTC. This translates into CASSWGLGNEQYF.

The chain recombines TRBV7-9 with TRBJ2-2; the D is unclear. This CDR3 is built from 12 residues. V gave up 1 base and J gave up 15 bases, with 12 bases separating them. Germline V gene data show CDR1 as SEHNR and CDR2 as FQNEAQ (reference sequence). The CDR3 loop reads CASSLGPRSVFF. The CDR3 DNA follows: TGTGCCAGCAGCTTAGGGCCACGGTCGGTGTTTTTT.

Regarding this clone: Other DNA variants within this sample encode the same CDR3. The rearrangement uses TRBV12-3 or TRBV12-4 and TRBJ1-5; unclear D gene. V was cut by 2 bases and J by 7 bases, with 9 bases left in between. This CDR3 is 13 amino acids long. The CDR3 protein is CASSLRENQPQHF. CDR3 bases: TGTGCCAGCAGTTTAAGGGAAAACCAGCCCCAGCATTTT.

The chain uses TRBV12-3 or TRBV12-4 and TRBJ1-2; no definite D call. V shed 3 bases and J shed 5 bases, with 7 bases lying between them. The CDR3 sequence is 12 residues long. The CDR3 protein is CASSFSKYGYTF. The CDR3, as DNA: TGTGCCAGCAGTTTTAGCAAGTATGGCTACACCTTC.